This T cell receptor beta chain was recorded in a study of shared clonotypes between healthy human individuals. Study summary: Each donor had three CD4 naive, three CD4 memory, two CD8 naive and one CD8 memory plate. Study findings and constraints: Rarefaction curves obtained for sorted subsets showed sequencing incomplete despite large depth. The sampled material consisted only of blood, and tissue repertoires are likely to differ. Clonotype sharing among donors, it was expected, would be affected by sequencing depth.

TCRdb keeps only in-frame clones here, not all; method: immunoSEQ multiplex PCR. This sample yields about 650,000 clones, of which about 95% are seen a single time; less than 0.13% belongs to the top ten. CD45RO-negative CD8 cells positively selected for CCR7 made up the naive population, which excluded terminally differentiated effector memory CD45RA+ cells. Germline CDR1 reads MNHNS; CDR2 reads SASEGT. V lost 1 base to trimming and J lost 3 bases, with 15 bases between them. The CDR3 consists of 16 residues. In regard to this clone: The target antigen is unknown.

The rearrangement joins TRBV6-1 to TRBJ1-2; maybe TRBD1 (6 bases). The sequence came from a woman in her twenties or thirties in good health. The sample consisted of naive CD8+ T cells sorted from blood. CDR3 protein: CASSEGRMGHHYGYTF. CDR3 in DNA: TGTGCCAGCAGTGAAGGTCGGATGGGACACCACTATGGCTACACCTTC.